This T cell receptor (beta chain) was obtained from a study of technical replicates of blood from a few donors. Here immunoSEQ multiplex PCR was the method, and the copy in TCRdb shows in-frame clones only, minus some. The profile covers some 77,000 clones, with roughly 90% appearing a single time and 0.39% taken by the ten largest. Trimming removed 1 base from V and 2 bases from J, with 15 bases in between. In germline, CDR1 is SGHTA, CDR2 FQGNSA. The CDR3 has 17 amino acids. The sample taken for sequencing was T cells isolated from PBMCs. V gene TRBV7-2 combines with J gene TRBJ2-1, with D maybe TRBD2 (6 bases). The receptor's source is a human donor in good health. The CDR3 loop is CASSLGITSSTYNEQFF. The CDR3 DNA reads TGTGCCAGCAGCTTAGGTATCACTAGCTCCACCTACAATGAGCAGTTCTTC.